Following are 17 T cell receptor beta chains from one sample sequenced in a study of cytomegalovirus exposure and HLA in healthy donors. Profiled with immunoSEQ multiplex PCR; TCRdb holds only in-frame clones, not every one. The sample consists of roughly 98,000 clones, around 90% of them appearing once. Sequenced sample: PBMCs. These receptors all come from a woman aged 30 to 39 in good health and CMV-seronegative.

The sample holds a few counts of this clone. The chain is built from TRBV2 and TRBJ1-1; D is unresolved. V dropped 5 bases and J dropped 4 bases, with 11 bases sitting between them. The CDR3 totals 13 residues. Germline V gene data show CDR1 as SNHLY and CDR2 as FYNNEI. In DNA form, the CDR3 reads TGTGCCAGCAGTTGGGCAGAGTCCACTGAAGCTTTCTTT. Translated, it gives CASSWAESTEAFF.

The V and J genes are TRBV28 and TRBJ2-1, with 10 bases lining up with TRBD2. The germline CDR1 and CDR2 sequences are MDHEN and SYDVKM. J was trimmed by 3 bases and V by 9 bases; bases with no gene match: 5. This CDR3 region has 14 residues. The CDR3 protein is CASGTSAIYNEQFF. DNA of the CDR3: TGTGCCAGTGGGACTAGCGCCATCTACAATGAGCAGTTCTTC.

V and J are TRBV11-3 and TRBJ2-1; TRBD2 matches at 12 bases. The CDR3 runs to 17 residues. Germline V lookup: CDR1 SGHNT, CDR2 YENEEA. The V and J ends lost 1 base and 5 bases, in that order; junction bases with no gene match: 6. This chain's CDR3 is CASSLVPSGGVNNEQFF. The CDR3 nucleotides read TGTGCCAGCAGCTTAGTGCCTAGCGGGGGGGTAAACAATGAGCAGTTCTTC.

This clone has a single count. The J gene is TRBJ1-4, the V gene TRBV5-1, with TRBD1 matching over 12 bases. J lost 7 bases, V lost 5 bases, and 15 bases had no gene match. This CDR3 is 18 amino acids long. Germline V gives CDR1 SGHRS, CDR2 YFSETQ. DNA for the CDR3: TGCGCCAGCAGTTCTCAAACGTCCGGGACAGGGGGCTTTGAAAAACTGTTTTTT. This codes for CASSSQTSGTGGFEKLFF. Full variable domain (remainder filled in from reference TRBV5-1 and TRBJ1-4): KAGVTQTPRYLIKTRGQQVTLSCSPISGHRSVSWYQQTPGQGLQFLFEYFSETQRNKGNFPGRFSGRQFSNSRSEMNVSTLELGDSALYLCASSSQTSGTGGFEKLFFGSGTQLSVL.

The sample holds one count of this clone. DNA of the CDR3: TGTGCCAGCTCACGCGGGACAGACTCTGGGGGTGAAAAACTGTTTTTT. It yields the protein CASSRGTDSGGEKLFF. The V gene is TRBV18, the J gene TRBJ1-4, with TRBD1 matching over 7 bases. CDR3 length: 16 amino acids. Looked up from germline, CDR1 is KGHSH and CDR2 is LQKENI. The trim removed 4 bases at V and 7 bases at J, leaving 12 bases unmatched.

The chain links TRBV11-2 to TRBJ2-1; 10 nucleotides agree with TRBD2. The CDR3 length is 16 residues. Germline V lookup: CDR1 SGHAT, CDR2 FQNNGV. J gave up 0 bases and V 2 bases, and 1 base lay outside the gene matches. CDR3 in DNA: TGTGCCAGCAGCTTATCTAGCGGGAGCTCCTACAATGAGCAGTTCTTC. Protein sequence: CASSLSSGSSYNEQFF.

The CDR3 reads CAIRAGGGGQETQYF. The CDR3 DNA reads TGTGCCATCAGGGCCGGTGGGGGAGGTCAAGAGACCCAGTACTTC. The gene calls are TRBV10-3 and TRBJ2-5; weak D call: TRBD2 (6 bases). V was cut by 6 bases and J by 2 bases, with 16 bases left in between. The CDR3 is made up of 15 amino acids. Germline V gene data show CDR1 as ENHRY and CDR2 as SYGVKD.

The J gene is TRBJ2-5, the V gene TRBV5-5; no reliable D call. The CDR3 contains 12 residues. V lost 2 bases to trimming and J lost 4 bases, with 6 bases between them. Germline CDR1 reads SGHKS; CDR2 reads YYEKEE (reference sequence). CDR3 sequence reads: CASSFFSETQYF. CDR3 bases: TGTGCCAGCAGCTTTTTCTCAGAGACCCAGTACTTC.

The J gene is TRBJ1-2, the V gene TRBV14; D ambiguous. Germline V gene lookup returns CDR1 SGHDN and CDR2 FVKESK. Trimming pared 1 base from V and 7 bases from J, leaving 10 bases between. The CDR3 covers 13 residues. In nucleotides, the CDR3 is TGTGCCAGCAGCCAAGCGGCAGGAGGTGGCTACACCTTC. Its protein product is CASSQAAGGGYTF. The full variable domain, completed using reference TRBV14 and TRBJ1-2, is EAGVTQFPSHSVIEKGQTVTLRCDPISGHDNLYWYRRVMGKEIKFLLHFVKESKQDESGMPNNRFLAERTGGTYSTLKVQPAELEDSGVYFCASSQAAGGGYTFGSGTRLTVV.

This clone has only one observation. The CDR3 loop is CASGLVHDEQFF. In nucleotides, the CDR3 is TGTGCTAGTGGTTTGGTTCATGATGAGCAGTTCTTC. The chain carries TRBV12-5 and TRBJ2-1, with no clear D. Germline CDR1 LGHNT, CDR2 FRNRAP. With 0 bases removed from V and 8 bases from J, the gap between germline ends came to 5 bases. The CDR3 has 12 amino acids.

The CDR3 region is CSAAGGSSGANVLTF. The CDR3 coding sequence is TGCAGCGCTGCGGGAGGGTCCTCTGGGGCCAACGTCCTGACTTTC. The chain has TRBV29-1 and TRBJ2-6; 9 bases match TRBD2. The CDR3 runs to 15 residues. Trimming cost V 7 bases and J 0 bases; bases outside gene matches: 4. Germline CDR1 is SQVTM and CDR2 is ANQGSEA.

Only a few counts were recorded for this clone. V and J are TRBV6-5 and TRBJ1-2; 7 nucleotides line up with TRBD1. The CDR3 runs to 16 residues. Trimming cost V 4 bases and J 4 bases; bases outside gene matches: 12. The germline V gene encodes CDR1 MNHEY and CDR2 SVGAGI. The CDR3 bases are TGTGCCAGCAGTTCGCAACATGGACAGGTTCTCTATGGCTACACCTTC. This translates into CASSSQHGQVLYGYTF.

The chain joins TRBV28 to TRBJ2-1, with TRBD1 matching 10 bases. V gave up 6 bases and J gave up 1 base; unmatched junction bases: 6. The CDR3 length is 16 residues. Germline CDR1 MDHEN, CDR2 SYDVKM. CDR3 nucleotide sequence: TGTGCCAGCAGCGGCAGGGACAGGGGTTCCTACAATGAGCAGTTCTTC. This translates into CASSGRDRGSYNEQFF.

The V call is TRBV7-2, the J call TRBJ2-7; 9 bases agree with TRBD1. The CDR3 consists of 15 residues. Germline V gene lookup returns CDR1 SGHTA and CDR2 FQGNSA. V dropped 1 base and J dropped 3; count of bases not matched to a gene: 4. The CDR3 reads CASSLVPGQGYEQYF. CDR3 DNA: TGTGCCAGCAGCTTAGTCCCGGGACAGGGCTACGAGCAGTACTTC.

As concerns this clone: This same CDR3 is encoded by further DNA sequences in the sample. The chain carries TRBV6-5 and TRBJ1-1; 8 bases are a match to TRBD1. Germline trimming cut 4 bases from V and 4 bases from J; bases unmatched to any gene: 5. The germline V gene encodes CDR1 MNHEY and CDR2 SVGAGI. The CDR3 has 14 residues. The CDR3 is CASSSTGGVTEAFF. CDR3 coding DNA: TGTGCCAGCAGTTCTACAGGGGGTGTCACTGAAGCTTTCTTT.

The V call is TRBV14, the J call TRBJ1-1; no firm D call. The CDR3 totals 12 residues. Looked up from germline, CDR1 is SGHDN and CDR2 is FVKESK. V dropped 3 bases and J dropped 7 bases, with 9 bases sitting between them. The CDR3 loop reads CASSHLSREAFF. The CDR3 nucleotides read TGTGCCAGCAGCCACCTAAGTCGTGAAGCTTTCTTT.

The rearrangement joins TRBV6-5 to TRBJ2-5, with 13 bases matching TRBD2. The junction had 4 bases not matched to a gene; V was cut back by 7 bases and J by 5 bases. This CDR3 has 14 residues. Germline-derived CDR1 and CDR2 are MNHEY and SVGAGI. For the CDR3, the DNA is TGTGCCAGCAATTTACTAGCGGGAGGGGAGACCCAGTACTTC. Translation: CASNLLAGGETQYF.